This TCR beta chain was observed in a study of early T cells in non-severe SARS-CoV-2 infection (dated by TCRdb to the early 2020s). Some background on the complete study: Because TCR sequencing relied on bulk RNA taken from unsorted whole blood, pairing of alpha and beta chains was not possible.

Libraries were built with 5' RACE. TCRdb records NextSeq 500 as the sequencer. To correct for sequencing error and PCR bias, the TCR library protocol tagged individual cDNA molecules with unique molecular identifiers. Both TCR alpha and beta chains were sequenced, and tight co-correlation was observed between alpha and beta sequence abundances in each sample. The authors' analysis ran thus. Decombinator V4 was used to annotate TCR sequences for V gene, J gene and CDR3. TCRs were defined as expanded if a significant change between any two time points was detected under a Poisson model with p below 0.0001. TCR abundances were normalised to the total number of TCRs sequenced per sample and expressed as counts per million. MAIT TCRs were defined by TRAV1-2 paired with TRAJ12, TRAJ20 or TRAJ33, and iNKT TCRs by TRAV10 paired with TRAJ18. VDJdb, accessed 1 November 2021, was searched for CMV, EBV and SARS-CoV-2 annotated TCRs, with TCRs annotated for multiple antigens excluded. The public sequencing data were trimmed at Q25 with fastp and processed into clonotypes with MiXCR by TCRdb, which kept only in-frame beta chains. Entries are consolidated by CDR3 protein sequence, retaining the most common genes and DNA. These V and J calls rely on TCRdb rather than the paper's analysis. In this sample the table shows roughly 110,000 distinct CDR3 sequences, 11% of which occur a single time. About 7.6% of the sample is held by the ten biggest clonotypes.

Summary of the overall study and its limitations: VDJdb matching was skewed toward anti-spike CD8 responses and likely underestimated virus-specific expansions by missing private and CD4 specificities.

The study was a case-control design nested within a healthcare worker cohort in London, UK, with weekly nasopharyngeal swab PCR tests and blood sampling. Healthcare workers were enrolled in the week of the UK lockdown, from 23 to 31 March 2020, and were followed every week for up to roughly 16 weeks. The table lists this clonotype with many counts. Its binding antigen is unknown. No base quality values were provided; no much bigger clone lies one nucleotide off. CDR1 is given as SGHDT and CDR2 as YYEEEE, both from the germline V gene. Trimming removed 2 bases from V and 6 bases from J, leaving 13 bases between the germline ends. The CDR3 starts with the cysteine, ends with the phenylalanine, and has 14 residues. The only DNA kept is the CDR3, 42 bases in frame from the first base.

The V and J genes are TRBV5-6 and TRBJ2-3; the D gene is not confidently resolved. The clonotype originates from an adult who was a healthcare worker with PCR-confirmed SARS-CoV-2 infection or an uninfected control (not recorded which). The specimen was whole blood. The DNA is as follows: TGTGCCAGCAGCTTTCCAGACGCGCCGGATACGCAGTATTTT. This sequence encodes CASSFPDAPDTQYF.